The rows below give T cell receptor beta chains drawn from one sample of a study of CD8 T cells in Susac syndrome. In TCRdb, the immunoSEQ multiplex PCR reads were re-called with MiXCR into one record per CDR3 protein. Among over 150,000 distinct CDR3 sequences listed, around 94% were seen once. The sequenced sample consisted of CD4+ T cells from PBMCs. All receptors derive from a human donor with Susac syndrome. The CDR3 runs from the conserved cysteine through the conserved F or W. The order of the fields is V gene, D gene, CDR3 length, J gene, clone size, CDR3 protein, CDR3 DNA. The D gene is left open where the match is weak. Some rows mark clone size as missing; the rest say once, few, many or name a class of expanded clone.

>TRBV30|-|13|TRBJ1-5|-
CAWSQGSNQPQHF
TGTGCCTGGAGTCAGGGGAGCAATCAGCCCCAGCATTTT
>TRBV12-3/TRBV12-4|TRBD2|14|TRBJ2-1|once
CASSLKGTSHEQFF
TGTGCCAGCAGTTTAAAGGGGACTAGCCATGAGCAGTTCTTC
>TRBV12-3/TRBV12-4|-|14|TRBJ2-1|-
CASSAPSSYNEQFF
TGTGCCAGCAGCGCTCCCAGCTCCTACAATGAGCAGTTCTTC
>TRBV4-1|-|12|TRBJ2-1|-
CASSRVFNEQFF
TGCGCCAGCAGCCGGGTATTCAATGAGCAGTTCTTC
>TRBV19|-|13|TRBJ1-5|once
CASSKQRDQPQHF
TGTGCCAGTAGTAAACAGCGGGATCAGCCCCAGCATTTT
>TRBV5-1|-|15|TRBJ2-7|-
CASGSGSGLGYEQYF
TGCGCCAGCGGTTCGGGGTCGGGACTGGGCTACGAGCAGTACTTC
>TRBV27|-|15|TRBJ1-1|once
CASSPWDGGKAEAFF
TGTGCCAGCAGTCCATGGGACGGAGGAAAGGCTGAAGCTTTCTTT
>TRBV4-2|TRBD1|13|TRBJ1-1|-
CASSRDRRGDAFF
TGTGCCAGCAGTCGGGACAGAAGGGGAGACGCTTTCTTT
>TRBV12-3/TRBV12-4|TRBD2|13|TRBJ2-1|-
CASTTGGANEQFF
TGTGCCAGCACCACGGGGGGGGCAAATGAGCAGTTCTTC
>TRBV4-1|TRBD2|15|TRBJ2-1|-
CASSQMGLAGNEQFF
TGCGCCAGCAGCCAGATGGGACTAGCGGGAAATGAGCAGTTCTTC
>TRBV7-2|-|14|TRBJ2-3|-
CASSWDTAPDTQYF
TGTGCCAGCAGCTGGGACACGGCCCCAGATACGCAGTATTTT
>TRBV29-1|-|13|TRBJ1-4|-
CSVGRRTNEKLFF
TGCAGCGTTGGTCGGAGAACTAATGAAAAACTGTTTTTT
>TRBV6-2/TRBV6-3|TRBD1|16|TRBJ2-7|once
CASSPGTGGAPYEQYF
TGTGCCAGCAGCCCAGGGACAGGGGGAGCTCCCTACGAGCAGTACTTC
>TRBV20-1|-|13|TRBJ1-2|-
CSARRQGLPGYTF
TGCAGTGCTAGAAGGCAGGGCCTTCCTGGCTACACCTTC
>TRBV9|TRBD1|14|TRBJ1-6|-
CASSVGQGNSPLHF
TGTGCCAGCAGCGTAGGACAGGGGAATTCACCCCTCCACTTT
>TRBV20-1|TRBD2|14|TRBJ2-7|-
CSARSSGRGYEQYF
TGCAGTGCTAGATCTAGCGGGAGGGGCTACGAGCAGTACTTC
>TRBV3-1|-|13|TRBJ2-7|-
CASSQRQFSEQYF
TGTGCCAGCAGCCAAAGACAGTTCAGCGAGCAGTACTTC
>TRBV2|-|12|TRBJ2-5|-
CASRVYQETQYF
TGTGCCAGCAGAGTTTACCAAGAGACCCAGTACTTC
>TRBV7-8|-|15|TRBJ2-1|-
CASSLVRSSYNEQFF
TGTGCCAGCAGCTTAGTCAGAAGCTCCTACAATGAGCAGTTCTTC
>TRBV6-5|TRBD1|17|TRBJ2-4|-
CASSSNRGSPAKNIQYF
TGTGCCAGCAGTTCAAACAGGGGTAGTCCTGCCAAAAACATTCAGTACTTC
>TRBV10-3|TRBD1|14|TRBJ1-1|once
CAISGDRGETEAFF
TGTGCCATCAGTGGGGACAGGGGAGAGACTGAAGCTTTCTTT
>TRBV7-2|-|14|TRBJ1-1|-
CASSLGGGVPEAFF
TGTGCCAGCAGCTTGGGCGGGGGCGTCCCCGAAGCTTTCTTT
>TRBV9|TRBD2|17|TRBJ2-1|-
CASSVGLAGGVGNEQFF
TGTGCCAGCAGCGTTGGACTAGCGGGGGGGGTAGGCAATGAGCAGTTCTTC
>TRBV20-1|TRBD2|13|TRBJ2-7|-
CSASGAGGREQYF
TGCAGTGCTAGCGGCGCGGGAGGACGGGAGCAGTACTTC
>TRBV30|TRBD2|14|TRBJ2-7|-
CAWTPGTSSYEQYF
TGTGCCTGGACACCCGGGACTAGCTCCTACGAGCAGTACTTC
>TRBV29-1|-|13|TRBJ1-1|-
CSVGLLGNTEAFF
TGCAGCGTCGGTTTGTTGGGAAACACTGAAGCTTTCTTT
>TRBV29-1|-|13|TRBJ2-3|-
CSVEAGAGDTQYF
TGCAGCGTTGAAGCGGGAGCTGGAGATACGCAGTATTTT
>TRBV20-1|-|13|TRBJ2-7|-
CSARDLPTYEQYF
TGCAGTGCTAGAGATCTGCCCACCTACGAGCAGTACTTC
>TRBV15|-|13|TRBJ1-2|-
CATSPERSRGYTF
TGTGCCACCAGCCCCGAACGGAGTCGCGGCTACACCTTC
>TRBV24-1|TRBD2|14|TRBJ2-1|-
CATSQAGGRDEQFF
TGTGCCACCTCCCAGGCGGGAGGTCGCGATGAGCAGTTCTTC
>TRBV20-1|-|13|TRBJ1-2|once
CSAPGNVNYGYTF
TGCAGTGCTCCTGGGAACGTCAACTATGGCTACACCTTC
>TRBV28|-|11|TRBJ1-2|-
CASSRGRGYTF
TGTGCCAGCAGCCGTGGGCGTGGCTACACCTTC
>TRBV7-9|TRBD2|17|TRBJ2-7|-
CASSPKASGRASYEQYF
TGTGCCAGCAGCCCTAAAGCTAGCGGGAGGGCCTCCTACGAGCAGTACTTC
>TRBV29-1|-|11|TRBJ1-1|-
CSVDRGRGAFF
TGCAGCGTTGACCGGGGGCGCGGAGCTTTCTTT
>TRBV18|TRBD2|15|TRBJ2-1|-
CASSPPGTRGNEQFF
TGTGCCAGCTCACCACCAGGGACTAGAGGCAATGAGCAGTTCTTC
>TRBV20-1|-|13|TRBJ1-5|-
CSARNFKDQPQHF
TGCAGTGCTAGAAATTTTAAGGATCAGCCCCAGCATTTT
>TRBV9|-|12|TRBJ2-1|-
CASSPSVDEQFF
TGTGCCAGCAGCCCTAGCGTCGATGAGCAGTTCTTC